The next 5 T cell receptor beta chains were all read from a single sample in a study of OX40 agonist ivuxolimab in advanced cancers. Measured with immunoSEQ multiplex PCR; TCRdb has only the in-frame clones, and not every one. The profile shows more than 45,000 clones, about 88% of them singletons. The specimen was CD4+ or CD8+ T cells sorted from blood, collected in a trial of the OX40 agonist ivuxolimab. The source is an adult with an advanced solid tumor such as melanoma, head and neck, liver or kidney cancer.

The chain joins TRBV25-1 to TRBJ2-5, with unresolved D. The germline V gene encodes CDR1 MGHDK and CDR2 SYGVNS. The CDR3 has 11 amino acids. V gave up 4 bases and J gave up 5 bases, with 5 bases separating them. The CDR3 region is CASSAKETQYF. Here the CDR3 DNA reads TGTGCCAGCAGTGCGAAGGAGACCCAGTACTTC. Filled out from reference TRBV25-1 and TRBJ2-5, the complete variable domain reads EADIYQTPRYLVIGTGKKITLECSQTMGHDKMYWYQQDPGMELHLIHYSYGVNSTEKGDLSSESTVSRIRTEHFPLTLESARPSHTSQYLCASSAKETQYFGPGTRLLVL.

This chain joins TRBV7-8 and TRBJ1-1; 7 bases fit TRBD1. The germline CDR1 and CDR2 sequences are SGHVS and FQNEAQ. The CDR3 sequence is 14 residues long. The J segment lost 6 bases and the V segment lost 2 bases, leaving 6 bases of the junction unmatched. For the CDR3, the DNA is TGTGCCAGCAGCTTAACAGGGGAGGTATCTGAAGCTTTCTTT. Translated: CASSLTGEVSEAFF.

The chain carries TRBV7-9 and TRBJ2-1; tentative D call: TRBD2 (5 bases). Germline CDR1 reads SEHNR; CDR2 reads FQNEAQ (reference sequence). The CDR3 loop spans 14 amino acids. V lost 5 bases, J lost 8 bases, and 16 bases lay in between. The CDR3 loop is CASSPPADGYEQFF. The CDR3 coding sequence is TGTGCCAGCAGCCCCCCAGCGGATGGCTATGAGCAGTTCTTC.

This sequence joins TRBV28 and TRBJ1-4, with TRBD1 as a possible D gene (5 bases). CDR3 length: 13 residues. Trimming took off 1 base at V and 14 bases at J, with 14 bases between the two ends. Germline-derived CDR1 and CDR2 are MDHEN and SYDVKM. The CDR3 region is CASSLFGGGFLFF. CDR3 DNA sequence: TGTGCCAGCAGTTTATTCGGGGGAGGATTTCTGTTTTTT.

V is TRBV6-1 and J is TRBJ1-3; 7 bases match TRBD1. Losses at the gene ends were 3 bases for V and 2 bases for J; bases not matched to a gene: 7. The CDR3 loop spans 16 amino acids. The germline V gene has CDR1 MNHNS and CDR2 SASEGT. CDR3 nucleotides: TGTGCCAGCAGTGAGTTGACAGGGAGCGCTGGAAACACCATATATTTT. Translated, it gives CASSELTGSAGNTIYF.